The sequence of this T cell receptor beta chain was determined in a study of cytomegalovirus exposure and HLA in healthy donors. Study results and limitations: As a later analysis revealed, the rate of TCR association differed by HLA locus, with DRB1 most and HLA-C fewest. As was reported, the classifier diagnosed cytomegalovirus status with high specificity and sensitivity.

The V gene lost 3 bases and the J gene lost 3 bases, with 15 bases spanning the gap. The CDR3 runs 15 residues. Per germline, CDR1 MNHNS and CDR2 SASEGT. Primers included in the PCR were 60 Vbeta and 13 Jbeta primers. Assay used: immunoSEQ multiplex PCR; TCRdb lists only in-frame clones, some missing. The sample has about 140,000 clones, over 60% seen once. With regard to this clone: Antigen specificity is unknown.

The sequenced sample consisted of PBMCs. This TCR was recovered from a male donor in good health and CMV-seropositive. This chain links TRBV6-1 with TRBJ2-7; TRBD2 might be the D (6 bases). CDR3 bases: TGTGCCAGCAGTGATGGAGCCGGGGAGGTCTACGAGCAGTACTTC. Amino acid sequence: CASSDGAGEVYEQYF.